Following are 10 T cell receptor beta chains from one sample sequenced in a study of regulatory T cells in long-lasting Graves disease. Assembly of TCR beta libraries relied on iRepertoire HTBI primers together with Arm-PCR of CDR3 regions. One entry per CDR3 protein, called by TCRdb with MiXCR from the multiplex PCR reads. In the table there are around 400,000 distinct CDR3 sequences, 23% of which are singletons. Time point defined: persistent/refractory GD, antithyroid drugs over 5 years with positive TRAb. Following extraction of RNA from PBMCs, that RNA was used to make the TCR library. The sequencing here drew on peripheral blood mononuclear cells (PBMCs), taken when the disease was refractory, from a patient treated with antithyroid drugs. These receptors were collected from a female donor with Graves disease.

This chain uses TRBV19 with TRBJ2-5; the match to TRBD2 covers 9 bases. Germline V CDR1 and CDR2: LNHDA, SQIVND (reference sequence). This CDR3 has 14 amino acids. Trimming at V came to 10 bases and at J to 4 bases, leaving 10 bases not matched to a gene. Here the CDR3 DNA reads TGTGCCACAACACCGGGACTAGCTGGAGAGACCCAGTACTTC. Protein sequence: CATTPGLAGETQYF.

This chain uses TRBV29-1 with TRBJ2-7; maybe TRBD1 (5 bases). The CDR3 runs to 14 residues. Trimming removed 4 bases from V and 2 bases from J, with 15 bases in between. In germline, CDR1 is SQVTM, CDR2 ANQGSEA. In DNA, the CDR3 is TGCAGCGTTGTGGAGACAGCGAATACCTACGAGCAGTACTTC. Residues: CSVVETANTYEQYF.

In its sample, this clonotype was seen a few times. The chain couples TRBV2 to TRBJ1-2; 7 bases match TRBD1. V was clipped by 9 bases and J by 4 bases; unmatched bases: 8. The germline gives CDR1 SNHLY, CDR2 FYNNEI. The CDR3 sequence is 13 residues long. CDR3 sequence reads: CARYRPGGYGYTF. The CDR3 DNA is TGTGCCAGATACAGACCAGGGGGCTATGGCTACACCTTC.

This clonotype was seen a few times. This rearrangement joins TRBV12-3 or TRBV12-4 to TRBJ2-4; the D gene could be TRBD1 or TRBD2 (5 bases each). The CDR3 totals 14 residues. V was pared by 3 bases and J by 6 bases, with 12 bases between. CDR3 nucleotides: TGTGCCAGCAGTTTGAGGGGAGCCGGAAACATTCAGTACTTC. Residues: CASSLRGAGNIQYF.

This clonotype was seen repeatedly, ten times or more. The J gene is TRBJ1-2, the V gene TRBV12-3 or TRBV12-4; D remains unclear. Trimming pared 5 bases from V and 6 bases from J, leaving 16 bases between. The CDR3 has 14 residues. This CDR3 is CASSLRTGIDGYTF. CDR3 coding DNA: TGTGCCAGCAGTCTCAGGACCGGTATCGATGGCTACACCTTC.

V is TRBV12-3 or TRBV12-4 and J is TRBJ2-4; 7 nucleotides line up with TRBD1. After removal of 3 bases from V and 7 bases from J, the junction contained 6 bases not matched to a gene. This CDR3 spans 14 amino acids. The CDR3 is CASSFPGQLNIQYF. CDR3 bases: TGTGCCAGCAGTTTCCCGGGACAGCTTAACATTCAGTACTTC.

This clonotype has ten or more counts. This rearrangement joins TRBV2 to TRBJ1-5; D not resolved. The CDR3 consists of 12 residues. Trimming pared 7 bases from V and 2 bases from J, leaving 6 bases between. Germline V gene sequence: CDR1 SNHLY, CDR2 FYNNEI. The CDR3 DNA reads TGTGCCAGCACAACGGGCAATCAGCCCCAGCATTTT. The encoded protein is CASTTGNQPQHF.

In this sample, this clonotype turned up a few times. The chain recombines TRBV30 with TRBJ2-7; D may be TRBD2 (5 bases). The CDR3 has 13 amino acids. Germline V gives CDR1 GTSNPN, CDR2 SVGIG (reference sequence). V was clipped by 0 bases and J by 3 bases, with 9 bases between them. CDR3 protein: CAWSVADYYEQYF. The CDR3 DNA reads TGTGCCTGGAGTGTAGCTGACTACTACGAGCAGTACTTC.

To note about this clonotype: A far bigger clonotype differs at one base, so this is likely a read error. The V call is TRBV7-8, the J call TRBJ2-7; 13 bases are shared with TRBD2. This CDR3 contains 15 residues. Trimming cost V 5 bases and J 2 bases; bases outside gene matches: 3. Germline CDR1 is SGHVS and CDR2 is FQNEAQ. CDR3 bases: TGTGCCAGCAGCCGGACTAGCGGGAGCCCCTACGAGCAGTACTTC. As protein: CASSRTSGSPYEQYF. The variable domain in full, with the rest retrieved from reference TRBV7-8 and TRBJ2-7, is GAGVSQSPRYKVAKRGQDVALRCDPISGHVSLFWYQQALGQGPEFLTYFQNEAQLDKSGLPSDRFFAERPEGSVSTLKIQRTQQEDSAVYLCASSRTSGSPYEQYFGPGTRLTVT.

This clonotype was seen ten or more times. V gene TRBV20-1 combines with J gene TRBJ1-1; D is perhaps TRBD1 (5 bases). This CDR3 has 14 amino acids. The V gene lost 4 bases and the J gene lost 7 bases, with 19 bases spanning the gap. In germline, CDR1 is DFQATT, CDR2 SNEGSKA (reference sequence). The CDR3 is CSAKGIRSDYEAFF. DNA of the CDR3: TGCAGTGCTAAGGGGATCAGATCGGATTATGAAGCTTTCTTT.